Included here is one T cell receptor (beta chain) sequence, with context. The antigen this receptor binds is unknown. Nothing much larger sits one base from this clone, and base qualities are not available. The sample's treatment or condition label, in plain terms: live attenuated yellow fever vaccine strain. At every blood-draw timepoint, two biological replicates of bulk PBMCs were collected. A standard Ficoll-Paque protocol was used to isolate PBMCs from peripheral blood. TriZol was used to extract RNA from bulk PBMCs, from CD4 and CD8 fractions, and from dextramer-positive and dextramer-negative fractions. The data belong to a study of T cells after yellow fever vaccination (dated by TCRdb to between 2017 and 2020). Notes on the research overall: Libraries from fractions with low cell numbers were prepared with the SMART-Seq v4 Ultra Low Input RNA kit. Two healthy male donors, one aged 18 to 30 and one aged 30 to 40 years, made up the cohort. To follow T-cell clones before and after primary and booster YFV17D yellow fever vaccination, bulk TCR alpha and beta repertoires were sequenced over time. Blood samples were taken at several timepoints before and after primary and secondary immunization, and bulk PBMC replicates and cell subsets were isolated. Paper-wide results and their limitations: After the booster, most clones that had expanded after primary vaccination were detected again (approximately 95% of CD4 and around nine tenths of CD8), suggesting broad maintenance of memory. Computational filtering was required because FACS-sorted repertoires could contain abundant contaminating clonotypes from the bulk population. Compared with the primary T-cell response, the secondary T-cell response was faster but weaker, reaching its peak on day 5 rather than on day 15. A small fraction of clonotypes showed up in both the CD4 and CD8 compartments, probably as a result of convergent recombination. The study included only a couple of donors, which limits how far the findings can be generalized.

Trimming removed 1 base from V and 3 bases from J, leaving 10 bases between the germline ends. Per the germline V gene (reference sequence), MNHEY is the CDR1 and SMNVEV is the CDR2. The CDR3 goes from the cysteine to the phenylalanine over 15 residues. Solely the CDR3 DNA is kept, with 45 bases framed from the first base. Synthesis of TCR cDNA relied on 5'RACE template switching, a step that introduced a universal primer site along with unique molecular identifiers. Priming of cDNA synthesis was performed from both the TCR alpha and TCR beta constant segments. Library amplification used two PCR steps, and the second PCR step added sample barcodes and sequencing adapters. Sequencing of libraries was done on Illumina HiSeq 2500 (2x100 bp) or NovaSeq (2x150 bp). Concerning the study's data processing: Reads were demultiplexed and collapsed into UMI consensus sequences with MIGEC, and V(D)J alignment was performed with MiXCR. Vaccine-responding clonotypes were identified with edgeR using replicate PBMC samples, with FDR below 0.01 and a log2 fold change above 5 up to day 15 being required. Each bulk clonotype received a CD4 or CD8 identity based on whether the sequenced CD4 or CD8 repertoire contained that clonotype at higher abundance. The public reads were quality trimmed at Q25 with fastp and then assembled into clones with MiXCR by TCRdb, keeping productive beta chains. Rows with a matching CDR3 protein are joined into one entry that keeps the most common DNA and genes. Clone size and V and J calls follow TCRdb, not the original study. Counted in this sample were hundreds of thousands of distinct CDR3 sequences; around an eighth of them appeared once. Under 15% of the sample lies in the top ten.

The TCR sequence derives from a man between 25 and 39 years old who received the YFV17D yellow fever vaccine. The input for sequencing was PBMCs, taken on the day of the yellow fever booster vaccination. The chain is encoded by TRBV27 joined to TRBJ1-5, and perhaps TRBD1 as D gene, on 6 matching bases. The nucleotide sequence reads as follows: TGTGCCAGCAGTTTATTTACAGGGCCCAATCAGCCCCAGCATTTT. It is translated as CASSLFTGPNQPQHF.